A single sample is the source of the 12 T cell receptor beta chains below, sequenced in a study of blood T cell repertoires in COVID-19. The protocol was immunoSEQ multiplex PCR, while the TCRdb copy is restricted to in-frame clones and leaves out a portion. This sample has 130,000 or so clones; 70% to 85% occur once, and the top ten carry around 10%. Sequenced: PBMCs or T cells enriched from blood (not recorded which). These receptors all come from a man aged 50-60 years who had recovered from COVID-19.

This rearrangement joins TRBV14 to TRBJ1-2, with 7 nucleotides matching TRBD1. The V and J ends lost 1 base and 3 bases, in that order; junction bases with no gene match: 5. The CDR3 runs to 15 residues. Germline V lookup: CDR1 SGHDN, CDR2 FVKESK. This chain's CDR3 is CASSQGRGLYYGYTF. The DNA for the CDR3 is TGTGCCAGCAGCCAAGGGAGGGGGCTTTACTATGGCTACACCTTC.

This rearrangement joins TRBV28 to TRBJ1-6; D remains ambiguous. The CDR3 is 11 residues long. From germline, CDR1 is MDHEN and CDR2 SYDVKM. V gave up 3 bases and J gave up 9 bases, with 3 bases separating them. CDR3 amino acids: CASSFFSPLHF. CDR3 nucleotides: TGTGCCAGCAGTTTCTTTTCACCCCTCCACTTT.

J is TRBJ1-4 and V is TRBV5-6; 10 bases map to TRBD1. The V gene's germline CDR1 is SGHDT and CDR2 YYEEEE. The CDR3 is 16 amino acids. V shed 4 bases, J shed 7 bases, and the junction held 10 bases outside the gene matches. Here the CDR3 DNA reads TGTGCCAGCAGCGGCCGTCCGGGACAGGGGTTTGAAAAACTGTTTTTT. This encodes CASSGRPGQGFEKLFF. The full variable domain, in which reference TRBV5-6 and TRBJ1-4 provide the parts outside the CDR3, is DAGVTQSPTHLIKTRGQQVTLRCSPKSGHDTVSWYQQALGQGPQFIFQYYEEEERQRGNFPDRFSGHQFPNYSSELNVNALLLGDSALYLCASSGRPGQGFEKLFFGSGTQLSVL.

The rearrangement uses TRBV30 and TRBJ2-4; 12 nucleotides line up with TRBD1. Germline V CDR1 and CDR2: GTSNPN, SVGIG (reference sequence). V shed 4 bases, J shed 1 base, and the junction held 8 bases outside the gene matches. This CDR3 has 17 residues. Here the CDR3 DNA reads TGTGCCTGGAAACGGGACAGGGGGCGATCCGCCAAAAACATTCAGTACTTC. The encoded protein is CAWKRDRGRSAKNIQYF. The variable domain in full, completed from reference TRBV30 and TRBJ2-4, reads SQTIHQWPATLVQPVGSPLSLECTVEGTSNPNLYWYRQAAGRGLQLLFYSVGIGQISSEVPQNLSASRPQDRQFILSSKKLLLSDSGFYLCAWKRDRGRSAKNIQYFGAGTRLSVL.

This clone came up once. This may be a read error: a much more frequent sequence differs by one nucleotide. The CDR3 DNA is TGTGCCAGCAGTGGTACTAGCGGGGGCACAGATACGCAGTATTTT. As protein: CASSGTSGGTDTQYF. The chain employs TRBV2 and TRBJ2-3, with 10 positions matching TRBD2. J was trimmed by 1 base and V by 4 bases; bases with no gene match: 2. CDR3 length equals 15 residues. Germline V gene data show CDR1 as SNHLY and CDR2 as FYNNEI.

This clone has a handful of counts. The genes are TRBV19 and TRBJ2-3, with 10 nucleotides matching TRBD2. The germline CDR1 and CDR2 sequences are LNHDA and SQIVND (reference sequence). Trimming at V came to 5 bases and at J to 9 bases, leaving 17 bases not matched to a gene. CDR3 length: 17 residues. The CDR3 loop reads CASSVQSGGAGGETQYF. Here the CDR3 DNA reads TGTGCCAGTAGTGTCCAAAGCGGGGGGGCCGGAGGGGAGACGCAGTATTTT.

The rearrangement uses TRBV5-1 and TRBJ2-4; 10 nucleotides line up with TRBD1. With V trimmed by 0 bases and J by 4 bases, 1 base remained unmatched. The CDR3 sequence is 15 residues long. Germline V gene lookup returns CDR1 SGHRS and CDR2 YFSETQ. This CDR3 is CASSLGGQGKNIQYF. The CDR3 nucleotides read TGCGCCAGCAGCTTGGGGGGACAGGGGAAAAACATTCAGTACTTC.

About this clone itself: Within the sample, other DNA sequences also encode this same CDR3. The chain combines TRBV7-3 with TRBJ2-2, with 8 bases that match TRBD1. Trimming took 1 base from V and 5 from J; bases not matched to a gene: 3. The CDR3 has 15 amino acids. The germline V gene has CDR1 SGHTA and CDR2 FQGTGA. DNA for the CDR3: TGTGCCAGCAGCTTAAGTGGGACAGGAACCGGGGAGCTGTTTTTT. Its translation: CASSLSGTGTGELFF.

A single count supports this clone. This rearrangement joins TRBV4-1 to TRBJ2-7; D perhaps matches TRBD1 (5 bases). This CDR3 spans 15 amino acids. Germline lookup yields CDR1 MGHRA and CDR2 YSYEKL. Deletions cut 4 bases from V and 0 bases from J, with 13 bases between. The CDR3 DNA reads as TGCGCCAGCAGCCCAAGACAGCTTAGCTCCTACGAGCAGTACTTC. This gives the protein CASSPRQLSSYEQYF.

The chain uses TRBV7-2 and TRBJ1-5; 7 bases match TRBD1. Germline CDR1 SGHTA, CDR2 FQGNSA. With 4 bases clipped from V and 3 bases from J, the junction kept 6 bases outside the gene matches. This CDR3 region has 15 residues. CDR3 region: CASSSQGTDNQPQHF. The CDR3 nucleotides are TGTGCCAGCAGCTCTCAAGGGACAGACAATCAGCCCCAGCATTTT.

In this sample, this clone turned up once. The rearrangement uses TRBV5-1 and TRBJ1-4; D is unresolved. The CDR3 loop spans 16 amino acids. V dropped 3 bases and J dropped 0 bases, with 12 bases sitting between them. Germline CDR1 and CDR2: SGHRS and YFSETQ. The CDR3 reads CASSSSPGSTNEKLFF. The DNA for the CDR3 is TGCGCCAGCAGCTCATCTCCGGGGTCAACTAATGAAAAACTGTTTTTT.

The chain uses TRBV30 and TRBJ2-4; TRBD2 aligns across 11 bases. The CDR3 extends over 13 amino acids. Looked up from germline, CDR1 is GTSNPN and CDR2 is SVGIG (reference sequence). The trim removed 3 bases at V and 7 bases at J, leaving 2 bases unmatched. CDR3 amino acids: CAWRTSGGNIQYF. DNA for the CDR3: TGTGCCTGGAGAACTAGCGGGGGTAACATTCAGTACTTC.